This T cell receptor (beta chain) was observed in a study of blood T cell dynamics during melanoma immunotherapy. Documented time point: week 3, after first cycle of checkpoint inhibitor. Sequencing was performed with immunoSEQ multiplex PCR; in TCRdb, only in-frame clones are kept and a portion is missing. The sample shows over 10,000 clones, around 90% of them seen only once. This CDR3 has 13 residues. From germline, CDR1 is SGHDT and CDR2 YYEEEE. Losses at the gene ends were 5 bases for V and 5 bases for J; bases not matched to a gene: 5. The sequence was collected from a human donor with melanoma. This specimen was effector memory CD8+ T cells from blood, taken from a patient treated with checkpoint blockade. The rearrangement uses TRBV5-6 and TRBJ1-1; 8 bases map to TRBD1. The DNA for the CDR3 is TGTGCCAGCAGAGGACAGGGAGGAACTGAAGCTTTCTTT. Protein: CASRGQGGTEAFF.